This TCR beta chain is from a study of blood T cell repertoires in COVID-19. This CDR3 region has 17 residues. Per germline, CDR1 MDHEN and CDR2 SYDVKM. Trimming left V 3 bases short and J 0 bases short, with 15 bases between. TCRdb's table, derived via immunoSEQ multiplex PCR, lists solely in-frame clones and lacks some. The data contain around 190,000 clones, around 81% of them singletons. The sample was peripheral blood. This chain links TRBV28 with TRBJ1-3; D may be TRBD1 (6 bases). This clonotype was obtained from a woman aged 35 to 49 with COVID-19, enrolled during active disease. Written as DNA, the CDR3 is TGTGCCAGCAGTTTTCAGGGGCTTCTTAGCTCTGGAAACACCATATATTTT. Protein: CASSFQGLLSSGNTIYF.